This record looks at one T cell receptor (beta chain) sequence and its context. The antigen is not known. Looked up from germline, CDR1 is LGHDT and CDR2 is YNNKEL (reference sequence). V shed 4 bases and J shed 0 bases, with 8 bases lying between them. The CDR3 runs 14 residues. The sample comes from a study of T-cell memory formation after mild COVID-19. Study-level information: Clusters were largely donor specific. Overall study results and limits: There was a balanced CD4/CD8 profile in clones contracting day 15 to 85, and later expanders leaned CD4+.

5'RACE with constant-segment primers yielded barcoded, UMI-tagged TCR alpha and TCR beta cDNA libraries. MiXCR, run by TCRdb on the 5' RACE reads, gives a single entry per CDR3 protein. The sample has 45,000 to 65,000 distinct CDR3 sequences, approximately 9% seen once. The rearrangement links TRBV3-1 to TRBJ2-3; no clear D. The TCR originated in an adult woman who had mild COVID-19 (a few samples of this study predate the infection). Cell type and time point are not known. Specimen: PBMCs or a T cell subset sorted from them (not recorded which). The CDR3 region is CASSPTSSTDTQYF. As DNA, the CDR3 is TGTGCCAGCAGCCCAACTTCTAGCACAGATACGCAGTATTTT.